The present T cell receptor (beta chain) was sequenced within a study of blood T cells in healthy people across ages. Findings and caveats of the study: A strong correlation was found between TCR beta diversity and the percentage of naive T cells.

As to this clonotype: No antigen is known for it.

This CDR3 is 15 amino acids long. Germline V gene data show CDR1 as SEHNR and CDR2 as FQNEAQ (reference sequence). V was cut by 4 bases and J by 2 bases, with 11 bases left in between. A second PCR, run for about 7 to 11 cycles, used a sample-barcoded 5' primer plus a J-beta primer mix. TCRdb reanalysed the 5' RACE reads using MiXCR and keeps one entry per CDR3 protein. The table records 1.5 million to 2 million distinct CDR3 sequences, 28% of them present only once. V is TRBV7-9 and J is TRBJ1-4, with D possibly TRBD1 on 5 matching bases. The source is a woman between 25 and 40 years old in good health. Sequences were obtained from blood. The CDR3: CASSSSRATNEKLFF. The CDR3 DNA reads as TGTGCCAGCAGCTCCTCCAGGGCTACTAATGAAAAACTGTTTTTT.